What follows are 30 T cell receptor beta chains derived from one specimen sequenced in a study of early T cells in non-severe SARS-CoV-2 infection. TCRdb re-called the 5' RACE reads through MiXCR, storing one row per CDR3 protein. The data hold about 29,000 distinct CDR3 sequences, with roughly 4.4% observed a single time. The sequenced material came from whole blood. Every receptor here comes from an adult who was a healthcare worker with PCR-confirmed SARS-CoV-2 infection or an uninfected control (not recorded which).

This clonotype was picked up many times. The genes are TRBV29-1 and TRBJ2-5, with unresolved D. CDR3 length equals 14 residues. Germline-derived CDR1 and CDR2 are SQVTM and ANQGSEA. The V end lost 5 bases, the J end lost 2 bases, and 15 bases lay between the germline ends. The CDR3 nucleotides read TGCAGCGTTCTGCCGACTGGAGTGCAAGAGACCCAGTACTTC. This translates into CSVLPTGVQETQYF.

There are many counts of this clonotype. The rearrangement joins TRBV20-1 to TRBJ2-3; TRBD1 or TRBD2 may be the D gene (5 bases each). From germline, CDR1 is DFQATT and CDR2 SNEGSKA (reference sequence). The CDR3 covers 12 residues. V was shortened by 7 bases and J by 4 bases, with 12 bases between the two germline ends. The CDR3: CSGASRADTQYF. The CDR3 DNA follows: TGCAGTGGAGCTAGCAGGGCAGATACGCAGTATTTT.

This clonotype was detected a few times. The chain has TRBV12-3 or TRBV12-4 and TRBJ2-3; 8 positions match TRBD2. The CDR3 covers 15 residues. Germline trimming cut 6 bases from V and 5 bases from J; bases unmatched to any gene: 10. CDR3 DNA sequence: TGTGCCAGCAGCCGAAACGGGGGGGCTGGAGATACGCAGTATTTT. It specifies CASSRNGGAGDTQYF.

This clonotype was counted many times. This chain connects TRBV28 to TRBJ1-2; 11 bases map to TRBD1. The germline V gene has CDR1 MDHEN and CDR2 SYDVKM. V lost 6 bases, J lost 4 bases, and 10 bases stayed unmatched. The CDR3 has 16 amino acids. CDR3 sequence (DNA): TGTGCCAGCAGGCTACCCTTTGGGACAGGGGGCTATGGCTACACCTTC. Protein product: CASRLPFGTGGYGYTF.

This clonotype showed up many times. V gene TRBV20-1 combines with J gene TRBJ1-1; maybe TRBD1 (6 bases). In germline, CDR1 is DFQATT, CDR2 SNEGSKA (reference sequence). This CDR3 is built from 14 residues. Deletions cut 2 bases from V and 0 bases from J, with 10 bases between. The CDR3: CSARRGQMNTEAFF. DNA of the CDR3: TGCAGTGCTAGACGTGGACAGATGAACACTGAAGCTTTCTTT.

This clonotype was counted many times. The chain links TRBV29-1 to TRBJ2-7, with 9 bases fitting TRBD1. The CDR3 length is 13 residues. Trimming took 6 bases from V and 4 from J; bases not matched to a gene: 7. Germline loops: CDR1 SQVTM, CDR2 ANQGSEA. Here the CDR3 reads CSVRDRVGYEQYF. The CDR3 nucleotides read TGCAGCGTCCGGGACAGGGTAGGGTACGAGCAGTACTTC.

This clonotype has a count of ten or more. The chain carries TRBV5-8 and TRBJ2-7; 9 bases align to TRBD1. Germline values: CDR1 SGHTS, CDR2 YDEGEE. This CDR3 contains 16 residues. The V segment lost 4 bases and the J segment 3 bases; nucleotides outside the gene matches: 11. Here the CDR3 DNA reads TGTGCCAGCAGCGGAGGGACAGGGCTTCCTTTCTACGAGCAGTACGTC. It is translated as CASSGGTGLPFYEQYV.

This clonotype was seen ten or more times. The chain joins TRBV20-1 to TRBJ1-5; D is uncertain. CDR1 and CDR2 (germline): DFQATT, SNEGSKA (reference sequence). The V end was cut by 1 base, the J end by 0 bases, with 7 bases between. The CDR3 totals 14 residues. The CDR3 bases are TGCAGTGCTAGAGCCGGGGTTAGCAATCAGCCCCAGCATTTT. Encoded protein: CSARAGVSNQPQHF.

This clonotype was counted many times. The rearrangement uses TRBV27 and TRBJ2-1, with D unclear. Germline-derived CDR1 and CDR2 are MNHEY and SMNVEV (reference sequence). The CDR3 is made up of 16 amino acids. Trimming removed 3 bases from V and 10 bases from J, with 22 bases in between. CDR3 amino acids: CASSFPSRPTLKEQFF. CDR3 in DNA: TGTGCCAGCAGTTTTCCCTCCAGGCCTACCTTAAAGGAGCAGTTCTTC.

This clonotype was seen at least ten times. V and J are TRBV7-3 and TRBJ2-1, with 12 bases lining up with TRBD2. Germline V gives CDR1 SGHTA, CDR2 FQGTGA. The CDR3 runs to 16 residues. V lost 5 bases, J lost 9 bases, and 11 bases stayed unmatched. The CDR3 loop is CASSLLAGGPEGEQFF. In DNA form, the CDR3 reads TGTGCCAGCAGCCTCCTAGCGGGAGGGCCTGAGGGTGAGCAGTTCTTC.

This clonotype has at least ten counts. The chain has TRBV20-1 and TRBJ2-3; D unclear. Germline V CDR1 and CDR2: DFQATT, SNEGSKA (reference sequence). This CDR3 spans 12 amino acids. V was shortened by 5 bases and J by 0 bases, with 6 bases between the two germline ends. The CDR3 sequence: CSAGTSTDTQYF. The CDR3 coding sequence is TGCAGTGCTGGTACTAGCACAGATACGCAGTATTTT.

This clonotype was seen many times. The chain is built from TRBV7-2 and TRBJ2-6; 7 nucleotides match TRBD1. V lost 5 bases, J lost 0 bases, and 7 bases stayed unmatched. Germline-derived CDR1 and CDR2 are SGHTA and FQGNSA. The CDR3 is 17 amino acids. The CDR3 sequence is CASSTVSGGSGANVLTF. CDR3 in DNA: TGTGCCAGCAGCACAGTATCAGGGGGCTCTGGGGCCAACGTCCTGACTTTC.

By its share, this clonotype is medium-sized. V and J are TRBV20-1 and TRBJ1-2, with a tentative D call TRBD1 (6 bases). Trimming removed 0 bases from V and 6 bases from J, with 17 bases in between. The V gene's germline CDR1 is DFQATT and CDR2 SNEGSKA (reference sequence). The CDR3 runs 15 residues. This CDR3 is CSARDRRGWMDGYTF. The CDR3 coding sequence is TGCAGTGCTAGAGATCGAAGGGGGTGGATGGATGGCTACACCTTC.

This clonotype was picked up many times. The DNA of the CDR3 is TGCAGTGCTCCTAGGCCTAGCGGGATGTCCTACAATGAGCAGTTCTTC. Amino acids: CSAPRPSGMSYNEQFF. V gene TRBV20-1 combines with J gene TRBJ2-1; TRBD2 aligns across 9 bases. With V trimmed by 5 bases and J by 1 base, 9 bases remained unmatched. There are 16 residues in the CDR3. The germline CDR1 and CDR2 sequences are DFQATT and SNEGSKA (reference sequence).

This clonotype showed up many times. The chain combines TRBV6-2 or TRBV6-3 with TRBJ1-5; D ambiguous. V gave up 2 bases and J gave up 6 bases, with 14 bases separating them. This CDR3 region has 15 residues. Germline V gives CDR1 MNHEY, CDR2 SVGEGT. The CDR3 loop reads CASSYEDGPGQPQHF. The CDR3 DNA follows: TGTGCCAGCAGTTACGAAGACGGCCCCGGTCAGCCCCAGCATTTT.

This clonotype was counted between two and nine times. The chain has TRBV7-3 and TRBJ2-3; 11 bases agree with TRBD1. CDR1 is SGHTA, CDR2 FQGTGA, per germline. V was clipped by 0 bases and J by 4 bases; unmatched bases: 6. The length of the CDR3 is 17 residues. This CDR3 reads CASSLTGTGGIPDTQYF. The DNA for the CDR3 is TGTGCCAGCAGCTTAACTGGGACAGGGGGTATTCCAGATACGCAGTATTTT. The full variable domain, with the rest looked up from reference TRBV7-3 and TRBJ2-3, is GAGVSQTPSNKVTEKGKYVELRCDPISGHTALYWYRQSLGQGPEFLIYFQGTGAADDSGLPNDRFFAVRPEGSVSTLKIQRTERGDSAVYLCASSLTGTGGIPDTQYFGPGTRLTVL.

This clonotype was seen many times. The chain carries TRBV6-4 and TRBJ2-3; D is perhaps TRBD2 (6 bases). The CDR3 extends over 15 amino acids. With 4 bases removed from V and 5 bases from J, the gap between germline ends came to 16 bases. Germline CDR1 reads MRHNA; CDR2 reads SNTAGT. The CDR3 bases are TGTGCCAGCAGTGTGGAGGGTGGTAGTAAAGATACGCAGTATTTT. Residues: CASSVEGGSKDTQYF.

In this sample, this clonotype turned up many times. CDR3 nucleotide sequence: TGTGCCAGCAGTCTCAGGGTGTCAGAGACCCAGTACTTC. Translation: CASSLRVSETQYF. The chain joins TRBV28 to TRBJ2-5; maybe TRBD1 (5 bases). CDR1 MDHEN and CDR2 SYDVKM come from the germline V gene. CDR3 length: 13 amino acids. V shed 5 bases and J shed 4 bases, with 11 bases lying between them. Supplemented by reference TRBV28 and TRBJ2-5, the full variable domain reads DVKVTQSSRYLVKRTGEKVFLECVQDMDHENMFWYRQDPGLGLRLIYFSYDVKMKEKGDIPEGYSVSREKKERFSLILESASTNQTSMYLCASSLRVSETQYFGPGTRLLVL.

This clonotype is termed medium-sized. The CDR3 coding sequence is TGTGCCAGCAGCCCCCCCTCTAGCCGGCGGGATACGCAGTATTTT. This translates into CASSPPSSRRDTQYF. V and J are TRBV11-2 and TRBJ2-3; a weak D match, TRBD2 (5 bases). The germline V gene encodes CDR1 SGHAT and CDR2 FQNNGV. The CDR3 loop spans 15 amino acids. The ends were cut back, 5 bases at V and 6 bases at J, with 18 bases in the middle.

This clonotype was seen repeatedly, ten times or more. The rearrangement joins TRBV25-1 to TRBJ2-1; D might be TRBD1 (6 bases). V was clipped by 4 bases and J by 6 bases, with 7 bases between them. CDR1 MGHDK and CDR2 SYGVNS come from the germline V gene. The CDR3 runs to 12 residues. CDR3 amino acids: CASSGRGNEQFF. CDR3 coding DNA: TGTGCCAGCAGTGGCAGGGGCAATGAGCAGTTCTTC.

This clonotype was observed many times. The rearrangement uses TRBV6-2 or TRBV6-3 and TRBJ2-1; D could derive from TRBD1 or TRBD2 (5 bases each). Between the trimmed V and J ends, which lost 10 bases and 10 bases, there was a span of 26 bases. CDR3 length: 15 amino acids. Germline CDR1 is MNHEY and CDR2 is SVGEGT. CDR3 region: CATDDRPGPAKEQFF. The CDR3 DNA sequence: TGTGCCACCGACGATCGACCGGGACCAGCAAAGGAGCAGTTCTTC.

This clonotype was recorded many times. V gene TRBV6-1 combines with J gene TRBJ2-7; D may be TRBD2 (5 bases). V lost 5 bases, J lost 0 bases, and 14 bases lay in between. The CDR3 runs to 15 residues. Germline CDR1 and CDR2: MNHNS and SASEGT. CDR3 in amino acids: CASSRGTASSYEQYV. CDR3 sequence (DNA): TGTGCCAGCAGTCGGGGAACCGCGAGCTCCTACGAGCAGTACGTC.

The rearrangement links TRBV6-5 to TRBJ1-2; 8 bases match TRBD1. The CDR3 is made up of 15 amino acids. V trimming: 6 bases; J trimming: 1 base; junction bases outside the gene matches: 7. CDR1 and CDR2 from the germline V gene are MNHEY and SVGAGI. Written as DNA, the CDR3 is TGTGCCAGCAGGACTCGGACAGGGAGTAACTATGGCTACACCTTC. Encoded protein: CASRTRTGSNYGYTF.

This clonotype showed up many times. The genes are TRBV7-2 and TRBJ2-1, with D uncertain. The CDR3 loop spans 17 amino acids. CDR1 is SGHTA, CDR2 FQGNSA, per germline. Trimming removed 2 bases from V and 7 bases from J, with 21 bases in between. CDR3 sequence reads: CASSLSSGIRSDNEQFF. The CDR3 DNA sequence: TGTGCCAGCAGCTTAAGTAGTGGGATTCGTTCAGATAATGAGCAGTTCTTC.

This clonotype occurred many times. V is TRBV4-2 and J is TRBJ2-1; maybe TRBD2 (7 bases). This CDR3 contains 16 residues. Germline assignment: CDR1 LGHNA and CDR2 YNFKEQ. Deletions cut 4 bases from V and 5 bases from J, with 18 bases between. CDR3: CASSRTGTNVNNEQFF. CDR3 in DNA: TGTGCCAGCAGCCGAACAGGGACTAACGTAAACAATGAGCAGTTCTTC.

This clonotype was picked up many times. The chain employs TRBV10-3 and TRBJ2-3; TRBD1 might be the D (5 bases). The CDR3 is 15 amino acids. Germline V CDR1 and CDR2: ENHRY, SYGVKD. The germline V and J ends were trimmed by 9 bases and 0 bases, with 16 bases remaining between them. In DNA form, the CDR3 reads TGTGCCATAAGACCCGACAGAACTAGCACAGATACGCAGTATTTT. It is translated as CAIRPDRTSTDTQYF.

The V gene is TRBV6-5, the J gene TRBJ2-6, with D possibly matching TRBD2 (6 bases). There are 13 residues in the CDR3. Trimming stripped 8 bases from V and 1 base from J, with 6 bases between. Germline CDR1 is MNHEY and CDR2 is SVGAGI. The CDR3 loop reads CASRESGANVLTF. The DNA for the CDR3 is TGTGCCAGCCGGGAGTCTGGGGCCAACGTCCTGACTTTC.

V gene TRBV7-8 combines with J gene TRBJ2-1, with D possibly matching TRBD1 (6 bases). The CDR3 length is 13 residues. Germline CDR1 is SGHVS and CDR2 is FQNEAQ. V lost 5 bases and J 8 bases, leaving 13 bases between the germline ends. The DNA for the CDR3 is TGTGCCAGCAGCAACCAACCAGGGGATGAGCAGTTCTTC. Translated: CASSNQPGDEQFF.

This clonotype has only a few counts. The chain uses TRBV3-1 and TRBJ2-1; D gene ambiguous. The CDR3 totals 16 residues. With 4 bases removed from V and 0 bases from J, the gap between germline ends came to 13 bases. Looked up from germline, CDR1 is LGHDT and CDR2 is YNNKEL (reference sequence). The DNA of the CDR3 is TGTGCCAGCAGCCTACATGTGGGAAGCTCCTACAATGAGCAGTTCTTC. Translated, it gives CASSLHVGSSYNEQFF.

This clonotype showed up many times. The V and J genes are TRBV7-3 and TRBJ2-2; 7 bases match TRBD1. The trim removed 5 bases at V and 4 bases at J, leaving 7 bases unmatched. This CDR3 contains 15 residues. Germline CDR1 and CDR2: SGHTA and FQGTGA. The CDR3 sequence: CASSPQQGSTGELFF. CDR3 DNA: TGTGCCAGCAGCCCACAACAGGGGTCCACCGGGGAGCTGTTTTTT.